This note documents a single T cell receptor (beta chain) sequence. Its antigen is not yet known. There are no base qualities to consult, and no much larger clone falls within one base. TCR beta CDR3 regions were amplified from RNA transcripts. A first-round RT-PCR of the TCR CDR3 used the HTBI primer set with the Qiagen OneStep RT-PCR kit. A second multiplex PCR round built the libraries, followed by size selection and purification. Paired-end sequencing of the libraries was performed with 100 bp reads on an Illumina HiSeq2000. The original pipeline was this. SOAPnuke was used to process the raw data, removing reads that contained adapters or uncalled bases, had a mean Phred below 15, or lacked an exact match to the constant primer or identifier. High-quality paired reads were merged with COPE v1.2.5, and unique nucleotide sequences were defined as clonotypes. MiTCR v1.1 was used to align clonotypes to the IMGT TRBV, TRBD and TRBJ reference segments. Analysis was restricted to V-J combinations with a frequency above 0.0001, which covered roughly 99% of repertoires. The TCS score was defined as the ratio of F50 (clonal expansion) to E x V (chaos), calculated using BLOSUM62-based TCRdist between CDR3 peptides within each V-J. Welch's t-statistics and random forest reduced several hundred V-J features to roughly 13, which were used in a naive Bayes classifier (R e1071). In TCRdb, the public reads were trimmed at Q25 with fastp and aligned with MiXCR, with productive beta chains retained. Entries that share a CDR3 protein sequence are merged under the most common genes and DNA. None of the V and J calls come from the authors' own analysis; TCRdb made them. The sample profile shows 650,000 to 850,000 distinct CDR3 sequences; around 19% of them were found once. The ten largest clones capture roughly 17% of the sample.

Hyperthyroidism patients were aged 18 to 65 years and newly diagnosed, with disease duration of less than 2 months. Exclusion was applied to patients with uncontrolled infections, other autoimmune diseases, pregnancy or lactation. Diagnoses relied on clinical symptoms, serum thyroxine and TRAb, thyroid ultrasound and orbital computed tomography. Blood from progressor patients was drawn when they were first diagnosed with hyperthyroidism, before any ophthalmopathy symptoms appeared. Ficoll-Paque density gradient centrifugation was used to isolate PBMCs from approximately 11 ml of fresh peripheral blood. Progressor patients were defined as those initially diagnosed with Graves' hyperthyroidism in whom ophthalmopathy developed during follow-up. Total RNA was extracted using Trizol reagent, and RNA quality was assessed on an Agilent 2100 Bioanalyzer. V sheds 0 bases and J sheds 3 bases, leaving 11 bases between their ends. The CDR3 starts with the cysteine, ends with the phenylalanine, and has 16 residues. The retained sequence is limited to the CDR3, 48 bases, with the frame set at the first base. CDR1 and CDR2 are drawn from the germline V gene (reference sequence): SEHNR, FQNEAQ.

The sample comes from a study of T cells in Graves' hyperthyroidism and ophthalmopathy (dated by TCRdb to the late 2010s). Turning to the overall study: Peripheral blood samples were taken at initial diagnosis, before any treatment was given. TCR Vbeta CDR3 sequencing of around 130 peripheral blood samples (approximately 44 ophthalmopathy, 75 to 80 hyperthyroidism and roughly 17 progressor patients) is reported in the paper. Following sampling, methimazole starting at 30 mg daily was given to hyperthyroidism patients, and high-dose intravenous methylprednisolone was given to ophthalmopathy patients. Prospective prediction of ophthalmopathy was tested in an independent validation cohort consisting of 18 to 20 hyperthyroidism patients and some 17 patients who later progressed to ophthalmopathy. To identify TCR V-J signatures that set the groups apart, the researchers used a discovery cohort of about a hundred patients, made up of 40 to 45 with Graves' ophthalmopathy and around 58 with stable Graves' hyperthyroidism. In addition, the study compared T-cell repertoires in thyroid tissue and in blood from six Graves' hyperthyroidism patients. The 95 to 100 discovery patients were divided at random into training and test sets in a 7:3 ratio. What the research found in general, with its limitations: In validation, progression to ophthalmopathy was predicted by the model with 70.59% sensitivity and approximately 78% specificity, a median of roughly 6 months before onset. Sample size was not statistically predetermined, and blinding of investigators to group allocation was not performed. Ophthalmopathy was separated from stable hyperthyroidism by a 13 V-J signature model, with approximately 85% sensitivity and 81% to 82% specificity obtained in cross-validation and 80%/75% obtained in testing. Most expanded thyroid clonotypes (frequency above 0.001) were also detected in blood, a finding suggesting that blood repertoires may reflect thyroid immune responses.

The sequence links TRBV7-9 to TRBJ2-2; matching of 6 bases hints at TRBD1 as the D gene. This sequence originates from a woman in her forties or fifties with Graves' hyperthyroidism that later progressed to Graves' ophthalmopathy. The sample taken for sequencing was blood. The bases are TGTGCCAGCAGCTTAGCAGGGACATATTACACCGGGGAGCTGTTTTTT. The resulting protein is CASSLAGTYYTGELFF. The variable domain in full, with residues beyond the CDR3 obtained from the reference TRBV7-9 and TRBJ2-2 genes, is DTGVSQNPRHKITKRGQNVTFRCDPISEHNRLYWYRQTLGQGPEFLTYFQNEAQLEKSRLLSDRFSAERPKGSFSTLEIQRTEQGDSAMYLCASSLAGTYYTGELFFGEGSRLTVL.